This TCR beta chain was recorded in a study of beta chain features in type 1 diabetes. General study findings and limits: All four CD4+ subsets of Type 1 diabetes patients contained TCRB CDR3s that were moderately but significantly shorter.

Since all of the isolated RNA was reverse transcribed, expressed TCRB transcripts were what got sequenced. Profiled with immunoSEQ multiplex PCR; TCRdb holds only in-frame clones, not every one. Of approximately 130,000 clones listed, roughly 17% were seen once; the top ten hold 2.6%. Germline V CDR1 and CDR2: SGDLS, YYNGEE. V trimming: 0 bases; J trimming: 2 bases; junction bases outside the gene matches: 6. This CDR3 comprises 16 residues. This clone was seen at least ten times. Its matching antigen is unknown. Sequencing was performed on central memory CD4+ T cells from blood. The chain links TRBV9 to TRBJ2-7, with 9 bases aligning to TRBD2. The clonotype was recovered from a man aged 18-30 years with type 1 diabetes. Here the CDR3 reads CASSVEAGGLTYEQYF. DNA for the CDR3: TGTGCCAGCAGCGTAGAAGCGGGGGGACTTACCTACGAGCAGTACTTC. Using reference TRBV9 and TRBJ2-7 for the parts outside the CDR3, the full variable domain is DSGVTQTPKHLITATGQRVTLRCSPRSGDLSVYWYQQSLDQGLQFLIQYYNGEERAKGNILERFSAQQFPDLHSELNLSSLELGDSALYFCASSVEAGGLTYEQYFGPGTRLTVT.